Below, 18 T cell receptor beta chains from the same sample are listed, as sequenced in a study of long-term antiretroviral therapy in people with HIV. Runs used v3.0 of the immunoSEQ assay and were done at survey level. TCRdb's copy holds only in-frame clones and misses some; the assay was immunoSEQ multiplex PCR. The sample lists 25,000 to 30,000 clones; about 83% were seen once. Source: unsorted PBMCs, taken 0.4 years after starting antiretroviral therapy. These receptors all stem from a man aged 18 to 29 with HIV.

The chain recombines TRBV19 with TRBJ1-2; 9 bases align to TRBD1. The CDR3 spans 14 residues. CDR1 LNHDA and CDR2 SQIVND come from the germline V gene (reference sequence). The V segment lost 5 bases and the J segment 4 bases; nucleotides outside the gene matches: 5. The CDR3 bases are TGTGCCAGTAGTCCCCGACAGGGGGGCTATGGCTACACCTTC. Its translation: CASSPRQGGYGYTF.

The CDR3: CASSSGQGSNQPQHF. In nucleotides, the CDR3 is TGTGCCAGCAGTTCAGGACAGGGATCCAATCAGCCCCAGCATTTT. This chain joins TRBV27 and TRBJ1-5; 8 bases are a match to TRBD1. CDR3 size: 15 residues. Unmatched junction bases numbered 5, after V lost 4 bases and J lost 3 bases. Germline V gene sequence: CDR1 MNHEY, CDR2 SMNVEV (reference sequence).

This rearrangement joins TRBV6-5 to TRBJ2-7; 11 bases agree with TRBD1. CDR3 length equals 14 residues. The ends lost 2 bases at V and 3 bases at J; junction bases unmatched: 0. Germline V gene sequence: CDR1 MNHEY, CDR2 SVGAGI. CDR3 coding DNA: TGTGCCAGCAGTTACGGGACAGGGGGCTACGAGCAGTACTTC. Its translation is CASSYGTGGYEQYF.

This clone was seen only a few times. V is TRBV5-1 and J is TRBJ2-2; D might be TRBD1 or TRBD2, each matching 5 bases. Trimming shortened V by 4 bases and J by 6 bases, and 16 bases separated the two germline ends. Germline-derived CDR1 and CDR2 are SGHRS and YFSETQ. The CDR3 is made up of 15 amino acids. The CDR3 nucleotides are TGCGCCAGCAGCACACTGACAGACGGGGCCGGGGAGCTGTTTTTT. As protein: CASSTLTDGAGELFF.

This clone was recorded only once. This chain's CDR3 is CASSLGAVYEQYF. CDR3 nucleotides: TGTGCCAGCAGCTTAGGGGCCGTCTACGAGCAGTACTTC. This chain joins TRBV7-9 and TRBJ2-7, with D hard to call. Trimming took 1 base from V and 3 from J, leaving 7 bases between them. Per the germline V gene, CDR1 is SEHNR and CDR2 is FQNEAQ (reference sequence). The CDR3 extends over 13 amino acids.

The chain carries TRBV2 and TRBJ2-7; TRBD1 matches at 12 bases. V shed 6 bases, J shed 4 bases, and the junction held 10 bases outside the gene matches. Germline V CDR1 and CDR2: SNHLY, FYNNEI. CDR3 size: 16 residues. The chain's CDR3 is CASSPGQGASGYEQYF. The CDR3 nucleotides read TGTGCCAGCAGCCCGGGACAGGGGGCTAGCGGTTACGAGCAGTACTTC.

The V and J genes are TRBV10-3 and TRBJ2-7, with 7 nucleotides matching TRBD1. V shed 4 bases and J 2 bases; nucleotides not matched to a gene: 11. CDR3 length: 16 residues. Germline V gene sequence: CDR1 ENHRY, CDR2 SYGVKD. The CDR3 region is CAISGPPGQSAYEQYF. DNA of the CDR3: TGTGCCATCAGTGGACCACCGGGACAGAGCGCCTACGAGCAGTACTTC.

The rearrangement uses TRBV12-5 and TRBJ1-1; 9 bases fit TRBD1. CDR1 is LGHNT and CDR2 is FRNRAP in the germline V gene. With V trimmed by 5 bases and J by 4 bases, 8 bases remained unmatched. This CDR3 spans 15 amino acids. The CDR3 protein is CASGPEGQGSTEAFF. The DNA for the CDR3 is TGTGCTAGTGGTCCCGAGGGACAGGGTAGCACTGAAGCTTTCTTT.

The V and J genes are TRBV7-2 and TRBJ2-1; 11 nucleotides match TRBD2. Germline CDR1 and CDR2: SGHTA and FQGNSA. The CDR3 has 16 amino acids. V lost 3 bases to trimming and J lost 2 bases; unmatched junction nucleotides: 3. The CDR3 region is CASSFTSGSPYNEQFF. CDR3 in DNA: TGTGCCAGCAGCTTCACTAGCGGGAGTCCCTACAATGAGCAGTTCTTC.

J is TRBJ1-2 and V is TRBV27; no firm D call. The CDR3 length is 15 residues. Trimming stripped 2 bases from V and 3 bases from J, with 13 bases between. Germline values: CDR1 MNHEY, CDR2 SMNVEV (reference sequence). For the CDR3, the DNA is TGTGCCAGCAGTTTAGGTATCGGTCAGTACTATGGCTACACCTTC. Protein sequence: CASSLGIGQYYGYTF.

The V gene is TRBV2, the J gene TRBJ1-1; the D gene is possibly TRBD1 (6 bases). Germline V CDR1 and CDR2: SNHLY, FYNNEI. This CDR3 region has 13 residues. The V end was cut by 2 bases, the J end by 3 bases, with 7 bases between. As DNA, the CDR3 is TGTGCCAGCAGTGAAAGACAGGACACTGAAGCTTTCTTT. This translates into CASSERQDTEAFF. The whole variable domain, filled in from reference TRBV2 and TRBJ1-1, reads EPEVTQTPSHQVTQMGQEVILRCVPISNHLYFYWYRQILGQKVEFLVSFYNNEISEKSEIFDDQFSVERPDGSNFTLKIRSTKLEDSAMYFCASSERQDTEAFFGQGTRLTVV.

This chain joins TRBV2 and TRBJ2-7; D is ambiguous. This CDR3 region has 14 residues. Germline assignment: CDR1 SNHLY and CDR2 FYNNEI. Trimming shortened V by 6 bases and J by 5 bases, and 17 bases separated the two germline ends. Here the CDR3 reads CASRTEPLSHEQYF. Here the CDR3 DNA reads TGTGCCAGCAGAACAGAGCCCTTAAGCCACGAGCAGTACTTC.

CDR3 nucleotide sequence: TGTGCCAGCAGTTTATCTTCGGGACAGGGAAGCGAGCAGTTCTTC. Translation: CASSLSSGQGSEQFF. This chain links TRBV27 with TRBJ2-1, with 9 bases identical to TRBD1. After removal of 0 bases from V and 10 bases from J, the junction contained 7 bases not matched to a gene. This CDR3 comprises 15 residues. The V gene's germline CDR1 is MNHEY and CDR2 SMNVEV (reference sequence).

V usage is TRBV27 and J usage is TRBJ2-1, with TRBD2 identical over 13 bases. The CDR3 is 15 amino acids. Trimming cost V 6 bases and J 10 bases; bases outside gene matches: 9. The V gene's germline CDR1 is MNHEY and CDR2 SMNVEV (reference sequence). The CDR3, as DNA: TGTGCCAGCAGCCCCGGACTAGCGGGAGCACGAGAGCAGTTCTTC. As protein: CASSPGLAGAREQFF.

The chain employs TRBV27 and TRBJ2-7; weak D call: TRBD1 (5 bases). Germline loops: CDR1 MNHEY, CDR2 SMNVEV (reference sequence). The CDR3 loop spans 13 amino acids. Between the trimmed V and J ends, which lost 6 bases and 5 bases, there was a span of 14 bases. The CDR3 DNA reads TGTGCCAGCAGCTCCACCCAGGGCAACGAGCAGTACTTC. Translating it yields CASSSTQGNEQYF.

The genes are TRBV29-1 and TRBJ2-7; 10 bases map to TRBD1. There are 13 residues in the CDR3. Germline CDR1 SQVTM, CDR2 ANQGSEA. V lost 7 bases to trimming and J lost 5 bases; unmatched junction nucleotides: 8. The CDR3 loop is CSARTGGAHEQYF. CDR3 bases: TGCAGCGCCAGGACAGGGGGGGCCCACGAGCAGTACTTC.

V and J are TRBV7-8 and TRBJ1-4; TRBD1 matches at 8 bases. Germline V gene data show CDR1 as SGHVS and CDR2 as FQNEAQ. CDR3 length: 18 residues. J was trimmed by 7 bases and V by 0 bases; bases with no gene match: 13. This CDR3 is CASSLADQGADVFEKLFF. The CDR3 DNA reads TGTGCCAGCAGCTTAGCGGACCAGGGGGCCGATGTTTTTGAAAAACTGTTTTTT.

J is TRBJ1-1 and V is TRBV7-6; the match to TRBD1 covers 8 bases. From germline, CDR1 is SGHVS and CDR2 FNYEAQ. V lost 1 base, J lost 7 bases, and 17 bases stayed unmatched. CDR3 size: 18 residues. Written as DNA, the CDR3 is TGTGCCAGCAGCTTAGTCGATGTGGACAGGGAATATGGTGGTGAAGCTTTCTTT. It specifies CASSLVDVDREYGGEAFF.